Listed here is a single TCR beta chain. Its antigen is unidentified. This specimen comes from a study of OX40 agonist ivuxolimab in advanced cancers. Study outcomes and limitations: More expanded clones were seen, on average, in CD8+ T cells than in CD4+. Clonal expansion was seen in CD4+ and CD8+ blood T cells by week 6 at 0.1 to 3.0 mg/kg.

Sequencing was performed with immunoSEQ multiplex PCR; in TCRdb, only in-frame clones are kept and a portion is missing. The table has roughly 46,000 clones, about 91% seen once. The germline V gene has CDR1 SGDLS and CDR2 YYNGEE. There are 14 residues in the CDR3. The V end lost 0 bases, the J end lost 2 bases, and 3 bases lay between the germline ends. Sequences were derived from CD4+ or CD8+ T cells sorted from blood, sampled in a trial of the OX40 agonist ivuxolimab. V is TRBV9 and J is TRBJ2-6; the D is unclear. The sequence came from an adult with an advanced solid tumor such as melanoma, head and neck, liver or kidney cancer. The CDR3 nucleotides are TGTGCCAGCAGCGTAGCGGCTGGGGCCAACGTCCTGACTTTC. This encodes CASSVAAGANVLTF.